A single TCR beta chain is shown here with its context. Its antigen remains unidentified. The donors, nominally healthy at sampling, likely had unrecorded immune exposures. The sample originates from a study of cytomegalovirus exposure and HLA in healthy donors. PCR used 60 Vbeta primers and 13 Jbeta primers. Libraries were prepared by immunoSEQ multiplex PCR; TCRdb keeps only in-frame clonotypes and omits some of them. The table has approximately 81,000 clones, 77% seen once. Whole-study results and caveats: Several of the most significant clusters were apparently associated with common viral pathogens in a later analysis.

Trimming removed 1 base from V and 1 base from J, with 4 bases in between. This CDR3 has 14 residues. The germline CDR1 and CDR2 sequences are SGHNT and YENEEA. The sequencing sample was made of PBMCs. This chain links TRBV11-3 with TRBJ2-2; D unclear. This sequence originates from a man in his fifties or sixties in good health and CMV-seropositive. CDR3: CASSLGGNTGELFF. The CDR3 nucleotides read TGTGCCAGCAGCTTAGGCGGGAACACCGGGGAGCTGTTTTTT.